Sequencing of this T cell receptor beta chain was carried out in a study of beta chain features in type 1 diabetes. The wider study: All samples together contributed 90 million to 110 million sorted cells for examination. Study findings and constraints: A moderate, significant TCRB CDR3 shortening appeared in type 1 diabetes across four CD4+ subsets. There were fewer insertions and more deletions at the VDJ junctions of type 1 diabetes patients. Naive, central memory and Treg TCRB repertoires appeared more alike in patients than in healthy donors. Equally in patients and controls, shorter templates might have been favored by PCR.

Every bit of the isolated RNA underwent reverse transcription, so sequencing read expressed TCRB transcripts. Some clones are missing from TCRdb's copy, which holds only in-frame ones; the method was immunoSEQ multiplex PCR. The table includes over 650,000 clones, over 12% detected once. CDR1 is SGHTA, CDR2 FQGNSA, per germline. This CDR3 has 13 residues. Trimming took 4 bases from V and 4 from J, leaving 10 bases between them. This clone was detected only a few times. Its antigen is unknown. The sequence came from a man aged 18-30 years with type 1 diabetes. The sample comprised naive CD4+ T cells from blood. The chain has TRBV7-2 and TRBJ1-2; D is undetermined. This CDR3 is CASSSGPGYGYTF. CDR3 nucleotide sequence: TGTGCCAGCAGCTCCGGACCCGGCTATGGCTACACCTTC.